This T cell receptor beta chain was sequenced during a study of blood T cell repertoires in COVID-19. Study context: From T cells, B-cell-depleted T cells, or PBMCs came the material, which was cDNA or gDNA.

Under the authors' procedure: Amplification of reference gene primers was used by the study to estimate nucleated cell counts. Measured with immunoSEQ multiplex PCR; TCRdb has only the in-frame clones, and not every one. V, J and clone size are taken as reported in that table, and D and trimming were inferred from the DNA itself. The sample yields under 85,000 clones, roughly 84% seen once. The CDR3 loop spans 14 amino acids. The J segment lost 7 bases and the V segment lost 2 bases, leaving 8 bases of the junction unmatched. Germline-derived CDR1 and CDR2 are SEHNR and FQNEAQ (reference sequence). This clone has just one count.

Source material: peripheral blood. The receptor was derived from a man between 45 and 60 years old with acute or convalescent COVID-19. The chain joins TRBV7-9 to TRBJ2-7; 7 bases align to TRBD1. The CDR3 here is CASSLSLGGGEQYF. The CDR3 nucleotides read TGTGCCAGCAGCTTATCACTAGGGGGCGGGGAGCAGTACTTC. Full variable domain (rest looked up from reference TRBV7-9 and TRBJ2-7): DTGVSQNPRHKITKRGQNVTFRCDPISEHNRLYWYRQTLGQGPEFLTYFQNEAQLEKSRLLSDRFSAERPKGSFSTLEIQRTEQGDSAMYLCASSLSLGGGEQYFGPGTRLTVT.